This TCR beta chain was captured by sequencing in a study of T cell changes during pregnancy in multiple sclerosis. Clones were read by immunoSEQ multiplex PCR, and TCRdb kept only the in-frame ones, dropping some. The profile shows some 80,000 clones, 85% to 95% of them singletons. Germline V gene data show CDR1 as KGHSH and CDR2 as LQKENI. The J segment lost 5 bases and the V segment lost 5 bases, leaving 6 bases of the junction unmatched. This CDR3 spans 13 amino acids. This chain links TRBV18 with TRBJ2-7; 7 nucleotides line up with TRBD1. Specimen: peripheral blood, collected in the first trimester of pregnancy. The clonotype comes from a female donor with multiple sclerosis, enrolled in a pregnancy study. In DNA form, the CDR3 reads TGTGCCAGCTCAAGCGACAGGGTCCACGAGCAGTACTTC. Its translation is CASSSDRVHEQYF.